This T cell receptor (beta chain) appears in the sequencing data of a study of blood T cell repertoires in COVID-19. Profiled with immunoSEQ multiplex PCR; TCRdb holds only in-frame clones, not every one. The repertoire has approximately 150,000 clones, roughly 81% of them found once; the top ten carry about 2.6%. Germline trimming cut 0 bases from V and 5 bases from J; bases unmatched to any gene: 7. This CDR3 has 15 residues. Germline V CDR1 and CDR2: SGDLS, YYNGEE. The chain joins TRBV9 to TRBJ2-7; TRBD1 agrees at 8 bases. The sample taken for sequencing was peripheral blood. The TCR was taken from a human donor with acute or convalescent COVID-19. The donor label of this sample is uncertain. CDR3 sequence (DNA): TGTGCCAGCAGCGTAGGAGGACAGGGCTTGAACGAGCAGTACTTC. As protein: CASSVGGQGLNEQYF.